What follows describes a single T cell receptor beta chain. These data belong to a study of blood T cell repertoires in COVID-19. Looking at the study overall: Some COVID-19 samples were acute and others convalescent; all came from the United States, Italy and Spain. From T cells, B-cell-depleted T cells, or PBMCs came the material, which was cDNA or gDNA.

In the source study's methods: By means of reference gene primer amplification, nucleated cell counts were estimated. Profiled with immunoSEQ multiplex PCR; TCRdb holds only in-frame clones, not every one. Clone size and the V and J calls come from that table; the DNA yielded D and trimming. Among approximately 300,000 clones listed, more than 80% were seen once. V dropped 0 bases and J dropped 4 bases, with 5 bases sitting between them. Germline lookup yields CDR1 SGHRS and CDR2 YFSETQ. The CDR3 is made up of 13 amino acids. The gene calls are TRBV5-1 and TRBJ1-3; no definite D call. The sequencing input was peripheral blood. This TCR was recovered from a man aged 18 to 29 who had recovered from COVID-19. The CDR3 here is CASSLESGNTIYF. The CDR3 DNA sequence: TGCGCCAGCAGCTTGGAAAGCGGAAACACCATATATTTT.